This TCR beta chain was documented in a study of T-cell reconstitution after alpha-beta-depleted transplantation in children. Study results and limitations: T-cell counts and diversity at one year post-transplant came mainly from newly produced T cells. Day-60 TCRbeta diversity that was high in some patients was derived from surviving recipient T cells and thymic progenitors. Several hundred graft clones that had expanded were reportedly the source of alpha-beta T cells about two months after transplant.

Unique molecular identifiers tagged the TCRbeta library. Each CDR3 protein is one row after TCRdb ran MiXCR on the PCR reads. The sample shows approximately 250,000 distinct CDR3 sequences, under 30% of them seen only once. Comment on this clonotype: What it binds is unknown.

The V gene end was trimmed by 3 bases and the J gene end by 9 bases; junction bases not matched to a gene: 6. CDR1 is SGHNT, CDR2 YYREEE, per germline (reference sequence). There are 13 residues in the CDR3. This sequence was found in a girl aged 2 to 9 with Fanconi anemia, due to receive a stem cell transplant. The genes are TRBV5-4 and TRBJ2-1, with 7 bases aligning to TRBD2. Sequencing used PBMCs, obtained before TCRalphabeta/CD19-depleted stem cell transplant. The DNA of the CDR3 is TGTGCCAGCAGCTGGGGCGGGAGTGGTGAGCAGTTCTTC. Protein product: CASSWGGSGEQFF.